This entry lists 6 T cell receptor beta chains sequenced from one sample in a study of CD8+ T cells in alopecia areata. RNA, once extracted, was reverse transcribed into cDNA for use as the sequencing template. The protocol was immunoSEQ multiplex PCR, while the TCRdb copy is restricted to in-frame clones and leaves out a portion. This sample carries some 100,000 clones, 58% of them seen once, and the ten largest clones take roughly 30%. Stated treatment: oral pan-JAK inhibitor, 5-10 mg twice daily. Specimen: CD8+ T cells sorted from blood, collected at week 4, from a patient treated with tofacitinib. Receptors originate from a human donor with alopecia areata.

The CDR3 DNA sequence: TGTGCCAGCAGGGACAGGGCCCGTAGTTCACCCCTCCACTTT. It specifies CASRDRARSSPLHF. V usage is TRBV27 and J usage is TRBJ1-6; 8 bases align to TRBD1. The CDR3 is 14 residues long. The germline V gene encodes CDR1 MNHEY and CDR2 SMNVEV (reference sequence). V was pared by 6 bases and J by 9 bases, with 7 bases of the junction left unmatched.

This clone was counted only a few times. This chain connects TRBV9 to TRBJ2-5; the match to TRBD2 covers 11 bases. The CDR3 totals 16 residues. The germline V gene has CDR1 SGDLS and CDR2 YYNGEE. Trimming removed 3 bases from V and 2 bases from J; junction bases left unmatched: 6. The CDR3 DNA reads TGTGCCAGCAGCGACCCTAGCGGGGGGCCTCAAGAGACCCAGTACTTC. Its translation is CASSDPSGGPQETQYF.

The rearrangement links TRBV6-5 to TRBJ2-5; D is undetermined. The V end lost 6 bases, the J end lost 0 bases, and 8 bases lay between the germline ends. The length of the CDR3 is 13 residues. Germline CDR1 is MNHEY and CDR2 is SVGAGI. CDR3 DNA sequence: TGTGCCAGCAGCTGGTACAACCAAGAGACCCAGTACTTC. Encoded protein: CASSWYNQETQYF.

The chain joins TRBV29-1 to TRBJ2-3; 10 nucleotides align to TRBD1. Germline V lookup: CDR1 SQVTM, CDR2 ANQGSEA. V gave up 6 bases and J gave up 2 bases; unmatched junction bases: 11. The CDR3 loop spans 16 amino acids. The CDR3 sequence is CSVETGGADPTDTQYF. CDR3 nucleotide sequence: TGCAGCGTGGAGACAGGGGGCGCGGACCCCACAGATACGCAGTATTTT.

This clone appeared a few times. The chain carries TRBV30 and TRBJ2-1; D unclear. V was cut by 4 bases and J by 3 bases, with 10 bases left in between. The CDR3 sequence is 13 residues long. CDR1 is GTSNPN and CDR2 is SVGIG in the germline V gene (reference sequence). The CDR3 DNA reads as TGTGCCTGGAATGGCCGGAACTACAATGAGCAGTTCTTC. Protein product: CAWNGRNYNEQFF.

The rearrangement links TRBV2 to TRBJ1-6, with no clear D. CDR1 is SNHLY, CDR2 FYNNEI, per germline. Trimming shortened V by 7 bases and J by 8 bases, and 12 bases separated the two germline ends. This CDR3 comprises 13 residues. CDR3 region: CASNVGWDSPLHF. Written as DNA, the CDR3 is TGTGCCAGCAACGTGGGATGGGATTCACCCCTCCACTTT.